A selection of T cell receptor beta chains follows, all from one sample in a study of PD-L1 blockade in urothelial cancer. The table came from immunoSEQ multiplex PCR; TCRdb's copy has only in-frame clones and leaves some out. This sample carries 70,000 to 90,000 clones, 82% of them seen once, and the ten largest clones take over 7.5%. The source was PBMCs, collected around atezolizumab (anti-PD-L1) treatment. Receptor source: a man between 65 and 85 years old with urothelial cancer. The CDR3 runs from the conserved cysteine through the conserved F or W. The D gene is left open where the match is weak. Clone size is not always given. Where it is, it says once, few, many or a class for expanded clones.

d_call,j_call,clone_size,v_call,cdr3_aa,cdr3_nt
NA,TRBJ2-7,NA,TRBV5-1,CASSLKGDIYEQYF,TGCGCCAGCAGCTTGAAAGGGGACATCTACGAGCAGTACTTC
NA,TRBJ2-3,NA,TRBV19,CASSISPGSGYLTDTQYF,TGTGCCAGTAGTATATCCCCAGGGAGCGGGTATCTCACAGATACGCAGTATTTT
NA,TRBJ2-6,NA,TRBV5-4,CASTLDSSGANVLTF,TGTGCCAGCACCCTCGACAGTTCTGGGGCCAACGTCCTGACTTTC
TRBD1,TRBJ1-5,NA,TRBV19,CASSMGQGAGQPQHF,TGTGCCAGTAGTATGGGACAGGGGGCGGGTCAGCCCCAGCATTTT
NA,TRBJ2-3,NA,TRBV2,CASSEEAAGPDTQYF,TGTGCCAGCAGTGAAGAGGCGGCGGGGCCAGATACGCAGTATTTT
NA,TRBJ2-7,few,TRBV5-4,CASSLGLTGEFYEQYF,TGTGCCAGCAGTTTGGGACTGACGGGGGAGTTCTACGAGCAGTACTTC
TRBD2,TRBJ2-1,NA,TRBV19,CASSSGLAHIDEQFF,TGTGCCAGTAGTTCGGGACTAGCGCATATAGATGAGCAGTTCTTC
NA,TRBJ2-5,once,TRBV19,CASSRGRWGQETQYF,TGTGCCAGTAGTAGAGGGAGGTGGGGACAAGAGACCCAGTACTTC
NA,TRBJ2-3,NA,TRBV5-6,CASSSAAGSTDTQYF,TGTGCCAGCAGCTCGGCCGCGGGAAGCACAGATACGCAGTATTTT
TRBD1,TRBJ1-5,once,TRBV7-2,CASSLGGTGKQPQHF,TGTGCCAGCAGCTTAGGCGGGACAGGCAAACAGCCCCAGCATTTT
NA,TRBJ2-1,NA,TRBV5-6,CASSLRWRDNEQFF,TGTGCCAGCAGCTTACGCTGGCGGGACAATGAGCAGTTCTTC
NA,TRBJ1-4,NA,TRBV27,CASAHALGGEKLFF,TGTGCCAGCGCTCATGCTCTGGGGGGGGAAAAACTGTTTTTT
NA,TRBJ2-5,NA,TRBV18,CASSPSNEGTQYF,TGTGCCAGCTCACCCTCCAACGAGGGGACCCAGTACTTC
NA,TRBJ2-4,NA,TRBV5-8,CASTRGGFEDIQYF,TGTGCCAGCACTAGGGGAGGTTTCGAAGACATTCAGTACTTC
TRBD2,TRBJ2-3,NA,TRBV5-1,CASSLAGGPSTDTQYF,TGCGCCAGCAGTTTAGCGGGAGGGCCGAGCACAGATACGCAGTATTTT
NA,TRBJ2-2,NA,TRBV19,CASAKGSGARTGELFF,TGTGCCAGTGCGAAGGGATCTGGGGCGCGCACCGGGGAGCTGTTTTTT
NA,TRBJ1-2,NA,TRBV10-3,CAITPDGRGGYTF,TGTGCCATCACCCCCGACGGGAGGGGTGGCTACACCTTC
TRBD2,TRBJ2-3,NA,TRBV4-3,CASSQDLVVAGARADTQYF,TGCGCCAGCAGCCAAGATCTTGTAGTAGCGGGAGCGAGGGCAGATACGCAGTATTTT
NA,TRBJ1-3,NA,TRBV5-4,CASSRGAGTNTIYF,TGTGCCAGCAGTCGGGGGGCAGGCACAAACACCATATATTTT
TRBD1,TRBJ1-6,NA,TRBV11-2,CASSPDRAAPLHF,TGTGCCAGCAGCCCCGACAGGGCGGCACCCCTCCACTTT
TRBD1,TRBJ1-4,NA,TRBV5-4,CASSQGARVNEKLFF,TGTGCCAGCAGCCAGGGGGCACGGGTTAATGAAAAACTGTTTTTT
NA,TRBJ2-7,NA,TRBV30,CALSRGRGEQYF,TGTGCCTTAAGCCGGGGGAGAGGCGAGCAGTACTTC
NA,TRBJ1-1,few,TRBV18,CASSPAAGNTEAFF,TGTGCCAGCTCACCGGCGGCGGGGAACACTGAAGCTTTCTTT
NA,TRBJ1-5,NA,TRBV6-4,CASSDGRINQPQHF,TGTGCCAGCAGTGACGGGCGTATCAATCAGCCCCAGCATTTT
TRBD2,TRBJ2-1,NA,TRBV19,CASSLGLAGGGDEQFF,TGTGCCAGTAGTTTGGGACTAGCGGGAGGCGGGGATGAGCAGTTCTTC
TRBD1,TRBJ2-7,NA,TRBV7-9,CASSWTGELVEQYF,TGTGCCAGCAGCTGGACAGGGGAACTGGTCGAGCAGTACTTC
NA,TRBJ1-2,NA,TRBV2,CASSEGGLNCGYTF,TGTGCCAGCAGTGAAGGCGGACTTAACTGTGGCTACACCTTC
NA,TRBJ1-4,NA,TRBV18,CASSPSGDEKLFF,TGTGCCAGCTCACCCTCAGGCGACGAAAAACTGTTTTTT
NA,TRBJ1-1,NA,TRBV12-5,CASGLDRAFF,TGTGCTAGTGGTTTGGATCGAGCTTTCTTT
NA,TRBJ2-3,NA,TRBV4-2,CASSQGEATDTQYF,TGTGCCAGCAGCCAAGGCGAGGCAACAGATACGCAGTATTTT
NA,TRBJ2-5,once,TRBV11-3,CASSFPSGQETQYF,TGTGCCAGCAGCTTCCCGAGCGGCCAAGAGACCCAGTACTTC